At least ten counts were recorded for the clone carrying this T cell receptor beta chain. The antigen remains unidentified. The TCR beta CDR3 regions underwent amplification using RNA transcripts as the source. A set of HTBI primers served as the primers for a first-round RT-PCR of the TCR CDR3. Each CDR3 protein gets one entry after TCRdb re-called the multiplex PCR reads with MiXCR. Seen here are 150,000 or so distinct CDR3 sequences, around 20% observed once, and the top ten hold about 70%. The sample originates from a study of T cells in Graves' hyperthyroidism and ophthalmopathy. Study-wide points: Blood samples included most of the expanded thyroid clonotypes exceeding 0.001.

Sequenced material: blood. The source of this sequence is a woman between 45 and 60 years old with Graves' hyperthyroidism that later progressed to Graves' ophthalmopathy.

The CDR3 region has the DNA TGTGCCAGCAGCTTAATGCTGGAGGACGAGCAGTACTTC. It is translated as CASSLMLEDEQYF. This sequence joins TRBV7-9 and TRBJ2-7, with D perhaps matching TRBD2 (5 bases). The CDR3 spans 13 residues. V was shortened by 2 bases and J by 5 bases, with 10 bases between the two germline ends. Looked up from germline, CDR1 is SEHNR and CDR2 is FQNEAQ (reference sequence).